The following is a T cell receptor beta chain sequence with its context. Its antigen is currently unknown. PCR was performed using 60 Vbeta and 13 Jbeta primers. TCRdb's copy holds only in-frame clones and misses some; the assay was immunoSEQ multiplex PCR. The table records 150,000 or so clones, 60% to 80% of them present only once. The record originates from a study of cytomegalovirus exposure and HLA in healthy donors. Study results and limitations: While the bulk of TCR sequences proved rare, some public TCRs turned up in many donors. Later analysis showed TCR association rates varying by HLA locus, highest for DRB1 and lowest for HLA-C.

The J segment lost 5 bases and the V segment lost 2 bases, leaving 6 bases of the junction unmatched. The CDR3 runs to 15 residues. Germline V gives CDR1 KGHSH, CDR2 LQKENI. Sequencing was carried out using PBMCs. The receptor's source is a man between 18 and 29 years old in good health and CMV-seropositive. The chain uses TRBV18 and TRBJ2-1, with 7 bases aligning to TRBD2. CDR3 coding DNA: TGTGCCAGCTCACCAAACCGGGACTACAACAATGAGCAGTTCTTC. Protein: CASSPNRDYNNEQFF. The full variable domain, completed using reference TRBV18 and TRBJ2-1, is NAGVMQNPRHLVRRRGQEARLRCSPMKGHSHVYWYRQLPEEGLKFMVYLQKENIIDESGMPKERFSAEFPKEGPSILRIQQVVRGDSAAYFCASSPNRDYNNEQFFGPGTRLTVL.